These 18 T cell receptor beta chains were all obtained from the same sample, sequenced in a study of blood T cell repertoires in COVID-19. Produced via immunoSEQ multiplex PCR; TCRdb's table is partial and in-frame only. The profile shows under 350,000 clones, around 90% of them singletons. The sample comprised PBMCs or T cells enriched from blood (not recorded which). These TCRs come from a middle-aged woman who had recovered from COVID-19.

This chain joins TRBV20-1 and TRBJ2-5; possibly TRBD1 for D (6 bases). This CDR3 contains 15 residues. The V end lost 3 bases, the J end lost 3 bases, and 17 bases lay between the germline ends. CDR1 is DFQATT, CDR2 SNEGSKA, per germline (reference sequence). CDR3 sequence (DNA): TGCAGTGCTAGTTCCTCCAGGGGAAAGGAAGAGACCCAGTACTTC. Amino acids: CSASSSRGKEETQYF.

This clone was seen only a few times. This chain uses TRBV19 with TRBJ2-1, with 14 nucleotides matching TRBD2. The germline CDR1 and CDR2 sequences are LNHDA and SQIVND (reference sequence). This CDR3 comprises 17 residues. V shed 3 bases, J shed 4 bases, and the junction held 5 bases outside the gene matches. Here the CDR3 DNA reads TGTGCCAGTAGTATCCTTCGGACTAGCGGGAGGTACAATGAGCAGTTCTTC. This sequence encodes CASSILRTSGRYNEQFF.

This clone came up once. V gene TRBV7-3 combines with J gene TRBJ2-5; TRBD2 matches at 14 bases. V gave up 5 bases and J gave up 2 bases; unmatched junction bases: 4. The CDR3 covers 16 residues. Germline V gives CDR1 SGHTA, CDR2 FQGTGA. Written as DNA, the CDR3 is TGTGCCAGCAGCCTGGGACTAGCGGGGGCTCAAGAGACCCAGTACTTC. This encodes CASSLGLAGAQETQYF.

This sequence joins TRBV6-5 and TRBJ1-2, with TRBD1 matching over 10 bases. Trimming removed 2 bases from V and 7 bases from J; junction bases left unmatched: 1. The CDR3 spans 13 residues. Germline CDR1 is MNHEY and CDR2 is SVGAGI. The CDR3 region is CASSYRDRGGYTF. DNA of the CDR3: TGTGCCAGCAGTTACCGGGACAGGGGTGGCTACACCTTC.

The V and J genes are TRBV4-2 and TRBJ2-7, with 8 bases aligning to TRBD2. Germline CDR1 is LGHNA and CDR2 is YNFKEQ. Trimming at V came to 0 bases and at J to 2 bases, leaving 6 bases not matched to a gene. CDR3 length: 16 amino acids. The CDR3 reads CASSQDRVAGPYEQYF. Written as DNA, the CDR3 is TGTGCCAGCAGCCAAGATCGAGTAGCGGGGCCCTACGAGCAGTACTTC.

The gene calls are TRBV5-1 and TRBJ1-1, with a tentative D call TRBD1 (5 bases). The ends were cut back, 0 bases at V and 0 bases at J, with 15 bases in the middle. Germline CDR1 reads SGHRS; CDR2 reads YFSETQ. This CDR3 region has 17 residues. CDR3 nucleotide sequence: TGCGCCAGCAGCTTGGGTGGTCAGGGAGGCATGAACACTGAAGCTTTCTTT. Its protein product is CASSLGGQGGMNTEAFF. The full variable domain, in which reference TRBV5-1 and TRBJ1-1 provide the parts outside the CDR3, is KAGVTQTPRYLIKTRGQQVTLSCSPISGHRSVSWYQQTPGQGLQFLFEYFSETQRNKGNFPGRFSGRQFSNSRSEMNVSTLELGDSALYLCASSLGGQGGMNTEAFFGQGTRLTVV.

The chain couples TRBV3-1 (or the pseudogene TRBV3-2) to TRBJ1-6; TRBD1 matches at 8 bases. CDR1 is LGHDT, CDR2 YNNKEL, per germline (reference sequence). With V trimmed by 4 bases and J by 7 bases, 15 bases remained unmatched. The CDR3 has 18 amino acids. CDR3 coding DNA: TGTGCCAGCAGCCGAGCTCCGAGGACAGGGACAAGAAATTCACCCCTCCACTTT. It yields the protein CASSRAPRTGTRNSPLHF.

This chain connects TRBV6-4 to TRBJ1-2; D unresolved. V gave up 3 bases and J gave up 8 bases, with 10 bases separating them. This CDR3 contains 12 residues. Per the germline V gene, CDR1 is MRHNA and CDR2 is SNTAGT. This chain's CDR3 is CASSDPDTGYTF. The CDR3 DNA sequence: TGTGCCAGCAGTGATCCAGACACGGGCTACACCTTC.

The rearrangement links TRBV10-3 to TRBJ2-7; TRBD1 matches at 9 bases. There are 15 residues in the CDR3. Germline values: CDR1 ENHRY, CDR2 SYGVKD. Trimming at V came to 0 bases and at J to 6 bases, leaving 6 bases not matched to a gene. The CDR3 spells CAISESTGTGFEQYF. The DNA for the CDR3 is TGTGCCATCAGTGAGTCGACCGGGACAGGGTTCGAGCAGTACTTC.

This chain links TRBV5-1 with TRBJ1-1, with TRBD1 matching 9 bases. The CDR3 loop spans 14 amino acids. V shed 0 bases and J 4 bases; nucleotides not matched to a gene: 1. Germline V lookup: CDR1 SGHRS, CDR2 YFSETQ. The CDR3 DNA reads TGCGCCAGCAGCTTGGGACAGGGGGTCACTGAAGCTTTCTTT. It codes for CASSLGQGVTEAFF.

This clone was detected once. The rearrangement links TRBV27 to TRBJ2-1, with 11 positions matching TRBD2. The CDR3 has 19 amino acids. Germline trimming cut 1 base from V and 4 bases from J; bases unmatched to any gene: 12. CDR1 is MNHEY and CDR2 is SMNVEV in the germline V gene (reference sequence). In nucleotides, the CDR3 is TGTGCCAGCAGTTTATGGGGACTAGCGGACGCCGGTACATACAATGAGCAGTTCTTC. Its translation is CASSLWGLADAGTYNEQFF.

This clone occurred a few times. The chain has TRBV11-3 and TRBJ2-3; the D gene is possibly TRBD2 (5 bases). V was shortened by 7 bases and J by 6 bases, with 11 bases between the two germline ends. CDR3 length equals 12 residues. CDR1 SGHNT and CDR2 YENEEA come from the germline V gene. CDR3 DNA sequence: TGTGCCAGCAAGGGTCCGGGGGATACGCAGTATTTT. It is translated as CASKGPGDTQYF.

The chain couples TRBV5-1 to TRBJ1-1; no definite D call. The CDR3 covers 15 residues. The germline V gene has CDR1 SGHRS and CDR2 YFSETQ. V shed 4 bases and J shed 0 bases, with 13 bases lying between them. The DNA of the CDR3 is TGCGCCAGCAGCGAGGCGCACACCATGAACACTGAAGCTTTCTTT. It yields the protein CASSEAHTMNTEAFF.

The chain recombines TRBV20-1 with TRBJ2-1; D call uncertain. The CDR3 runs to 13 residues. Trimming left V 3 bases short and J 7 bases short, with 13 bases between. Germline V lookup: CDR1 DFQATT, CDR2 SNEGSKA (reference sequence). This CDR3 is CSASRLPGNEQFF. The CDR3 DNA reads as TGCAGTGCTAGTCGACTCCCCGGGAATGAGCAGTTCTTC.

The CDR3 DNA reads TGTGCCAGTAGTCCTAGCGGGAGGGACCAAGAGACCCAGTACTTC. Translating gives CASSPSGRDQETQYF. This sequence joins TRBV19 and TRBJ2-5, with TRBD2 matching over 12 bases. CDR1 is LNHDA and CDR2 is SQIVND in the germline V gene (reference sequence). The CDR3 length is 15 residues. Trimming at V came to 5 bases and at J to 0 bases, leaving 1 base not matched to a gene.

V is TRBV5-5 and J is TRBJ2-7; D is uncertain. The length of the CDR3 is 13 residues. V was clipped by 0 bases and J by 4 bases, with 8 bases between them. Germline assignment: CDR1 SGHKS and CDR2 YYEKEE (reference sequence). The CDR3 DNA sequence: TGTGCCAGCAGCTTGGTACAGTCTTACGAGCAGTACTTC. It specifies CASSLVQSYEQYF.

The J gene is TRBJ1-1, the V gene TRBV9; D unresolved. The V end lost 2 bases, the J end lost 1 base, and 6 bases lay between the germline ends. Germline V CDR1 and CDR2: SGDLS, YYNGEE. This CDR3 spans 13 amino acids. The CDR3 loop is CASSVSRNTEAFF. CDR3 nucleotide sequence: TGTGCCAGCAGCGTTTCCAGGAACACTGAAGCTTTCTTT.

The V gene is TRBV30, the J gene TRBJ1-1, with D perhaps matching TRBD1 (6 bases). The germline V and J ends were trimmed by 4 bases and 2 bases, with 17 bases remaining between them. Germline CDR1 is GTSNPN and CDR2 is SVGIG (reference sequence). This CDR3 comprises 15 residues. In DNA form, the CDR3 reads TGTGCCTGGAAGGGGTACGGGACACCCAACACTGAAGCTTTCTTT. This gives the protein CAWKGYGTPNTEAFF.